A selection of T cell receptor beta chains follows, all from one sample in a study of cytomegalovirus exposure and HLA in healthy donors. Only in-frame clones appear in the TCRdb table, and some are missing; sequencing was by immunoSEQ multiplex PCR. The data contain around 40,000 clones, nearly 70% of them singletons. Material: PBMCs. These receptors came from a man aged 25 to 40 in good health and CMV-seronegative. Both conserved end residues are part of each CDR3. D genes are given only for firm matches. Size values are once, few and many counts, or a class for expanded clones, and some rows have none.

J gene	clone size	D gene	V gene	CDR3 DNA	CDR3 protein
TRBJ2-6	medium-sized	NA	TRBV4-3	TGCGCCAGCAGCCAAGAGGGGGGTGGTGGGGCCAACGTCCTGACTTTC	CASSQEGGGGANVLTF
TRBJ1-2	NA	TRBD1	TRBV28	TGTGCCAGCAGCACGACAGGGAGAGGCTACACCTTC	CASSTTGRGYTF
TRBJ2-1	NA	NA	TRBV19	TGTGCCAGTAGTATAGGGGCGGCGGGATACAATGAGCAGTTCTTC	CASSIGAAGYNEQFF
TRBJ1-6	NA	TRBD1	TRBV27	TGTGCCAGCAGTTTAGGACAGGGTGGGGCGGCACCCCTCCACTTT	CASSLGQGGAAPLHF
TRBJ2-2	NA	TRBD2	TRBV7-2	TGTGCCAGCAGTCGGACTAGCGGGGGCTACGGGGAGCTGTTTTTT	CASSRTSGGYGELFF
TRBJ1-2	few	NA	TRBV5-4	TGTGCCAGCAGTCACAGGGTAGAGAGTGGCTACACCTTC	CASSHRVESGYTF
TRBJ2-2	NA	NA	TRBV6-5	TGTGCCAGCAGTTACTCTCCAGGGGCAGGTACCGGGGAGCTGTTTTTT	CASSYSPGAGTGELFF
TRBJ2-7	NA	TRBD1	TRBV29-1	TGCAGCGGTGGAGGGACAGGGAGCTACGAGCAGTACTTC	CSGGGTGSYEQYF
TRBJ1-1	NA	NA	TRBV28	TGTGCCAGCAGTCCCGGCCAGGGGTGGCACACTGAAGCTTTCTTT	CASSPGQGWHTEAFF
TRBJ1-3	NA	NA	TRBV7-2	TGTGCCAGCAGCTTAGCACAGGGTGTCACCATATATTTT	CASSLAQGVTIYF
TRBJ2-1	NA	TRBD2	TRBV25-1	TGTGCCAGCAGTGAACATTTTACCCGGGGGGAAGATGAGCAGTTCTTC	CASSEHFTRGEDEQFF
TRBJ1-4	few	TRBD1	TRBV6-5	TGTGCCAGCAGCTGGGACAGGGTGAATGAAAAACTGTTTTTT	CASSWDRVNEKLFF
TRBJ1-5	NA	NA	TRBV6-6	TGTGCCAGCAGTTACCCTCGAGGTCACGCGAGTCAGCCCCAGCATTTT	CASSYPRGHASQPQHF
TRBJ2-1	NA	NA	TRBV10-3	TGTGCCATCAGCCTTAGCACCTCCTACAATGAGCAGTTCTTC	CAISLSTSYNEQFF
TRBJ2-7	NA	NA	TRBV10-1	TGCGCCAGCAGTGACGGGACCTACGAGCAGTACTTC	CASSDGTYEQYF
TRBJ2-7	NA	TRBD2	TRBV27	TGTGCCAGCGCGGGAGGGGCAGGCTACGAGCAGTACTTC	CASAGGAGYEQYF